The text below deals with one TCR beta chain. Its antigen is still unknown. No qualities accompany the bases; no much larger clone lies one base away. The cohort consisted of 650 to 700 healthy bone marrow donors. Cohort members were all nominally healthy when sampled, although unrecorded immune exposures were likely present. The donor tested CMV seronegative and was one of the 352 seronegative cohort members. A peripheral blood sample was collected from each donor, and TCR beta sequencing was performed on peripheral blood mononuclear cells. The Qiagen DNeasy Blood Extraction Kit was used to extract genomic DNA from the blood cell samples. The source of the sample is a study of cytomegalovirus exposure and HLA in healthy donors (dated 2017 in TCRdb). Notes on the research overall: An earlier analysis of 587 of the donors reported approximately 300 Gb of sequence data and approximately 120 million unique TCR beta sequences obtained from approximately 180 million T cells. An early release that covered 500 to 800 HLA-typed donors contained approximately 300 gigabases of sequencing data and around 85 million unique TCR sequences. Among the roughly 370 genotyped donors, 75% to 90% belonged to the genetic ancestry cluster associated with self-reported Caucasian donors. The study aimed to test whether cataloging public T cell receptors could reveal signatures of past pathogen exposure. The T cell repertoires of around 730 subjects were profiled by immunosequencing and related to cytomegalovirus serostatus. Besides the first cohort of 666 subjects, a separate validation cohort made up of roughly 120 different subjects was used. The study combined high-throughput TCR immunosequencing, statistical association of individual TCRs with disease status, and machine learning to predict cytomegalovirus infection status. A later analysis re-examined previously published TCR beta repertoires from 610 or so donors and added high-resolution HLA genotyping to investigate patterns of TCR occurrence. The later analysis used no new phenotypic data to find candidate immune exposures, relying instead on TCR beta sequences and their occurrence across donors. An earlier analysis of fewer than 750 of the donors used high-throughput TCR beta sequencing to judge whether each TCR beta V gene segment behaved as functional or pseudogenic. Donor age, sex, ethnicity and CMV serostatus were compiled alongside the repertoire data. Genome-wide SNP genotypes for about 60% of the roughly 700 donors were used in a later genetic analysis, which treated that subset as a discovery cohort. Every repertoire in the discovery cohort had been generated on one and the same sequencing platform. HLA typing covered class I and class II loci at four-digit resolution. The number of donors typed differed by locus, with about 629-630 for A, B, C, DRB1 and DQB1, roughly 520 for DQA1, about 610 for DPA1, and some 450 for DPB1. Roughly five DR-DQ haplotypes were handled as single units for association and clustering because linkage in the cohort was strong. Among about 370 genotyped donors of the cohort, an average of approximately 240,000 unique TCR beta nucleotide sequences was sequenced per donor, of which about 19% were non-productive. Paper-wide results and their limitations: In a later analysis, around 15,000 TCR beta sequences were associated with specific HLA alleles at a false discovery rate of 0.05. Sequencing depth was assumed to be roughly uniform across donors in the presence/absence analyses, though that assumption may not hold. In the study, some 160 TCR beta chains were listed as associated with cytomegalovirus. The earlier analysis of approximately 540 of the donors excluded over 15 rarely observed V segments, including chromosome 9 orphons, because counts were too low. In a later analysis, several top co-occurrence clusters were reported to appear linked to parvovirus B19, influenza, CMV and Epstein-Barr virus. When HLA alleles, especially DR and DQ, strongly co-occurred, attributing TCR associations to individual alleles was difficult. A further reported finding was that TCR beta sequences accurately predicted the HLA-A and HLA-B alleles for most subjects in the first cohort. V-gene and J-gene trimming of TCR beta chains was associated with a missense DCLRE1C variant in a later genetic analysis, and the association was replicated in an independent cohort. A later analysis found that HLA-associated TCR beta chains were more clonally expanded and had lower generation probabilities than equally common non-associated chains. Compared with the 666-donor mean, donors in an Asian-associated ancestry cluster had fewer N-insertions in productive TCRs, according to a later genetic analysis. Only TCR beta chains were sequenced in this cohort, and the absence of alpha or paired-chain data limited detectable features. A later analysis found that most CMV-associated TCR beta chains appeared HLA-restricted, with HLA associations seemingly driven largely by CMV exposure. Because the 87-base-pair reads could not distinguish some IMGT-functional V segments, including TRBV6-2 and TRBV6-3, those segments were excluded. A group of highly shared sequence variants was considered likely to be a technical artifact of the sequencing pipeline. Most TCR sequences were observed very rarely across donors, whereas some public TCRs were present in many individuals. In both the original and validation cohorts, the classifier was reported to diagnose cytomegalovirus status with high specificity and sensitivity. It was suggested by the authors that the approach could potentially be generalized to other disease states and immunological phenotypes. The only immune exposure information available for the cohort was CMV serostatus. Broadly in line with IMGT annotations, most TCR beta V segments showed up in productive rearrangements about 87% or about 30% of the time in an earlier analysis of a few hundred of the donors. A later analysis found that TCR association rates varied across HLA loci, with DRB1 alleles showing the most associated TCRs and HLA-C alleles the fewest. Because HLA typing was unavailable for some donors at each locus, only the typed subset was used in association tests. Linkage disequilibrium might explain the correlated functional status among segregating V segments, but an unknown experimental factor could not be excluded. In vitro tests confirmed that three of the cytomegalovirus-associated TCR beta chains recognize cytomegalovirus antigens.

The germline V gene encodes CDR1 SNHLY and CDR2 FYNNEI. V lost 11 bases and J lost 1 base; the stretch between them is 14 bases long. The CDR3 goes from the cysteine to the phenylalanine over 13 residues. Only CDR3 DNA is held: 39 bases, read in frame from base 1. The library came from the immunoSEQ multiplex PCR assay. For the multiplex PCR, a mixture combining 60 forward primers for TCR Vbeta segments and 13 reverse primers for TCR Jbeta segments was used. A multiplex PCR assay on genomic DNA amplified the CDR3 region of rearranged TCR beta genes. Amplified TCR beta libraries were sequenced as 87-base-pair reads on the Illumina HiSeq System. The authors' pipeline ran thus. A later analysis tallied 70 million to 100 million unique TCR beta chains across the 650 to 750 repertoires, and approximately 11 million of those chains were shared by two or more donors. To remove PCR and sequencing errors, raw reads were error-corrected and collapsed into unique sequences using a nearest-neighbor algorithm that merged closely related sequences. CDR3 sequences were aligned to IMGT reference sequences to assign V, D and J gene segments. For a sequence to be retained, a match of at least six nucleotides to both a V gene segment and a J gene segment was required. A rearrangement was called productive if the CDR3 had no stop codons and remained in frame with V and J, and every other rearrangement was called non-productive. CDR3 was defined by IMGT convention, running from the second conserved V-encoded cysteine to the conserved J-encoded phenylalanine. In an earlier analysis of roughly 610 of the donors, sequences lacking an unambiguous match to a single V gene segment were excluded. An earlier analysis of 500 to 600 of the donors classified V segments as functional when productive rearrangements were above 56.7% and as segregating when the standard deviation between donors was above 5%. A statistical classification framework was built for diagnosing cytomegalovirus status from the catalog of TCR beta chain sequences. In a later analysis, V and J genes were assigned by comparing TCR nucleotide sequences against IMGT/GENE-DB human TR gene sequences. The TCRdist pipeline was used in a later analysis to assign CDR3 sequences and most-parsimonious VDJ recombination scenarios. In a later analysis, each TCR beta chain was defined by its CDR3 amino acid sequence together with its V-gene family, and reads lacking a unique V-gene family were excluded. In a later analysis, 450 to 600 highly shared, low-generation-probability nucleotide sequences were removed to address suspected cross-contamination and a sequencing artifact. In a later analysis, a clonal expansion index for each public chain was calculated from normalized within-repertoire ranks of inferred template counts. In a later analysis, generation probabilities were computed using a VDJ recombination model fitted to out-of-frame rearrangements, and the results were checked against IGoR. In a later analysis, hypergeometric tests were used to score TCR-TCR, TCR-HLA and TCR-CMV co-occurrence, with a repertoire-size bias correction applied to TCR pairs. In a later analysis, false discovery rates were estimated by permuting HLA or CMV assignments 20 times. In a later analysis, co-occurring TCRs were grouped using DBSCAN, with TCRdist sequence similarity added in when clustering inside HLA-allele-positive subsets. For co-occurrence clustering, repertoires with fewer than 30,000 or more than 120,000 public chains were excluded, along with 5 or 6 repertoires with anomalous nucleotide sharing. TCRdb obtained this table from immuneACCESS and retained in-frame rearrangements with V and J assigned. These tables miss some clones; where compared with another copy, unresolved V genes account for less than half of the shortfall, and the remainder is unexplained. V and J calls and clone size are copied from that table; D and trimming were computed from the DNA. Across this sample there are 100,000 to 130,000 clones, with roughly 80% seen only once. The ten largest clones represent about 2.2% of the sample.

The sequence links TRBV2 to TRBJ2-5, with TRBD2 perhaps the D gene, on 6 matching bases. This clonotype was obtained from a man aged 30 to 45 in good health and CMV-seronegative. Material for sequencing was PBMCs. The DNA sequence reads TGTGCCGGGCGGGAACTTCGCCAAGAGACCCAGTACTTC. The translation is CAGRELRQETQYF.